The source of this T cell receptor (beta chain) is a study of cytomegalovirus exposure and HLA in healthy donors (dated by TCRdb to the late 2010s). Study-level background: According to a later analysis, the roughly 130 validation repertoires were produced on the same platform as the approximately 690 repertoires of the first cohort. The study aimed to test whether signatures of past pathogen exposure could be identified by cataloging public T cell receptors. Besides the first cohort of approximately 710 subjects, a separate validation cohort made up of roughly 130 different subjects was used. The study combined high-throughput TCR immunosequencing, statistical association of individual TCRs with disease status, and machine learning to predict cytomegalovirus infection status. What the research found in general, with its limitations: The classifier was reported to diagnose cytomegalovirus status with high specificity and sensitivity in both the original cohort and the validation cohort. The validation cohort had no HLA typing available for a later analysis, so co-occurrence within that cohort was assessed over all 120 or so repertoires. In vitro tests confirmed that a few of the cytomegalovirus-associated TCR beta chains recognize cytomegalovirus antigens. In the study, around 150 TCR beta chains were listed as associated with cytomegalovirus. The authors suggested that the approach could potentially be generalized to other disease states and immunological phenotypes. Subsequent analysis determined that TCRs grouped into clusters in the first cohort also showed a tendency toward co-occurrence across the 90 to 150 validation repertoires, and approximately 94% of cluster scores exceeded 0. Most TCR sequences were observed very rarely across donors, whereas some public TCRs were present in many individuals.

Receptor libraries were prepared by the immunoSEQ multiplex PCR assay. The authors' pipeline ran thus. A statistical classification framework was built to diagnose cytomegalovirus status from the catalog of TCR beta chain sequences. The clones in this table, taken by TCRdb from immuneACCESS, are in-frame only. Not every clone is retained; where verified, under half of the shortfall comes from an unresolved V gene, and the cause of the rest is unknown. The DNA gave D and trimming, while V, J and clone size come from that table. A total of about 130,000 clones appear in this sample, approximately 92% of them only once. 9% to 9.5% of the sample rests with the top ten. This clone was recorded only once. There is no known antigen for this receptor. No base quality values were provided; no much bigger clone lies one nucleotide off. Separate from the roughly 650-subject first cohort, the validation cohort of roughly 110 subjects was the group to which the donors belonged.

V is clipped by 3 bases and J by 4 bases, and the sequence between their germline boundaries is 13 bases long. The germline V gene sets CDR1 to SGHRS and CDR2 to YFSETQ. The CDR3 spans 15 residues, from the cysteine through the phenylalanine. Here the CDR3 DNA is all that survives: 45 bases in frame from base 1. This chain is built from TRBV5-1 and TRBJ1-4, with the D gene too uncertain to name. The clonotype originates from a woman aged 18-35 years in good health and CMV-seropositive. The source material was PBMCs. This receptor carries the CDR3 CASSWAAGSNEKLFF. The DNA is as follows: TGCGCCAGCAGCTGGGCTGCGGGGAGTAATGAAAAACTGTTTTTT.